This T cell receptor (beta chain) was captured in a study of vaccination and CD4 T cells after COVID-19. At the level of the study: Post-COVID draws followed diagnosis by a median roughly 99 days (range 35 to 161).

As regards this clonotype: Its target is unknown.

At the Johns Hopkins FTIC core, DNA taken from cultured CD4+ T cells was sequenced by way of the Oncomine TCR Beta short-read assay. Someone extracted genomic DNA from cultured CD4+ T cells. Using its own MiXCR run on the PCR reads, TCRdb lists one record per CDR3 protein. The sample has more than 20,000 distinct CDR3 sequences; roughly 40% are singletons. The time point: late sampling 161 to 241 days after vaccination in a few convalescent patients. Treatment: roughly 10-day PBMC culture with coronavirus spike peptide pools or control peptides (ViraFEST assay). Trimming removed 6 bases from V and 4 bases from J, with 16 bases in between. The CDR3 runs 15 residues. The V gene's germline CDR1 is MDHEN and CDR2 SYDVKM.

Here the sequenced sample was CD4+ T cells from blood, cultured in vitro, taken about 7 months after SARS-CoV-2 vaccination. The chain recombines TRBV28 with TRBJ1-3; D not certain. This sequence was found in a human donor who had recovered from COVID-19. This CDR3 is CASSPAEGKGNTIYF. CDR3 nucleotides: TGTGCCAGCAGCCCCGCCGAGGGTAAGGGAAACACCATATATTTT. Complete variable domain (other parts from reference TRBV28 and TRBJ1-3): DVKVTQSSRYLVKRTGEKVFLECVQDMDHENMFWYRQDPGLGLRLIYFSYDVKMKEKGDIPEGYSVSREKKERFSLILESASTNQTSMYLCASSPAEGKGNTIYFGEGSWLTVV.